One and the same sample provided the 30 T cell receptor beta chains below, sequenced in a study of T cell repertoires in cytomegalovirus infection. A single record per CDR3 protein comes from TCRdb applying MiXCR to the reads. This table has roughly 500,000 distinct CDR3 sequences, around 35% appearing once. Their antigen targets remain unknown. Sequenced material: cultured PBMCs, taken from culture after CMV antigen stimulation. The receptors derive from a human donor in good health (CMV status not recorded). Some clones in this sample may be carry-over from other donors' samples.

This clonotype was picked up one time. V gene TRBV7-2 combines with J gene TRBJ2-7; TRBD1 agrees at 7 bases. Unmatched junction bases numbered 10, after V lost 5 bases and J lost 6 bases. The CDR3 totals 14 residues. Germline-derived CDR1 and CDR2 are SGHTA and FQGNSA. The CDR3 bases are TGTGCCAGCAGCACAGGGGCTAGGACACTCGAGCAGTACTTC. As protein: CASSTGARTLEQYF.

The chain uses TRBV20-1 and TRBJ1-1; D gene unclear. The germline V gene has CDR1 DFQATT and CDR2 SNEGSKA (reference sequence). V shed 0 bases and J shed 1 base, with 6 bases lying between them. This CDR3 is 13 amino acids long. The CDR3 here is CSARDLRNTEAFF. The CDR3 DNA reads TGCAGTGCTAGAGATCTGAGGAACACTGAAGCTTTCTTT.

This clonotype was counted once. This chain links TRBV6-5 with TRBJ2-2; 8 nucleotides align to TRBD2. The J segment lost 7 bases and the V segment lost 0 bases, leaving 10 bases of the junction unmatched. Germline CDR1 and CDR2: MNHEY and SVGAGI. The CDR3 has 17 amino acids. The CDR3 region has the DNA TGTGCCAGCAGTTACTCCACGGGAGGGATTTACGGCGGGGAGCTGTTTTTT. Amino acids: CASSYSTGGIYGGELFF.

This clonotype appeared a few times. The CDR3 protein is CASSLGGIQETQYF. The DNA for the CDR3 is TGTGCCAGCAGCTTAGGCGGGATACAAGAGACCCAGTACTTC. V is TRBV7-2 and J is TRBJ2-5, with D tentatively TRBD2 (6 bases). Germline V gene sequence: CDR1 SGHTA, CDR2 FQGNSA. CDR3 size: 14 residues. V dropped 1 base and J dropped 2 bases, with 8 bases sitting between them.

The J gene is TRBJ1-2, the V gene TRBV12-3 or TRBV12-4; unclear D gene. CDR3 length: 11 amino acids. Trimming removed 8 bases from V and 4 bases from J, with 8 bases in between. In DNA form, the CDR3 reads TGTGCCAGCGGGGAGTCCTATGGCTACACCTTC. Translation gives CASGESYGYTF.

Ten or more counts support this clonotype. The V gene is TRBV6-1, the J gene TRBJ1-5, with D possibly TRBD1 on 5 matching bases. CDR1 and CDR2 (germline): MNHNS, SASEGT. The CDR3 is made up of 17 amino acids. Trimming stripped 7 bases from V and 2 bases from J, with 21 bases between. For the CDR3, the DNA is TGTGCCAGCACCGAACCCGGGGGTTCTAGACGCAATCAGCCCCAGCATTTT. This codes for CASTEPGGSRRNQPQHF.

The V gene is TRBV24-1, the J gene TRBJ2-2; D perhaps matches TRBD2 (6 bases). The CDR3 covers 13 residues. The V and J ends lost 8 bases and 4 bases respectively, with 10 bases between them. Germline V gives CDR1 KGHDR, CDR2 SFDVKD. The CDR3: CATTPAGTGELFF. In DNA, the CDR3 is TGTGCCACCACCCCAGCGGGCACCGGGGAGCTGTTTTTT.

This clonotype was recorded only once. This chain uses TRBV4-1 with TRBJ2-1; D gene uncertain. Germline CDR1 and CDR2: MGHRA and YSYEKL. The V gene lost 6 bases and the J gene lost 4 bases, with 13 bases spanning the gap. The CDR3 sequence is 14 residues long. CDR3 loop: CASSHNGGYNEQFF. The CDR3 nucleotides are TGCGCCAGCAGTCATAACGGCGGTTACAATGAGCAGTTCTTC.

This chain uses TRBV6-2 or TRBV6-3 with TRBJ2-2; 7 bases map to TRBD2. CDR3 length equals 15 residues. Looked up from germline, CDR1 is MNHEY and CDR2 is SVGEGT. Trimming cost V 7 bases and J 4 bases; bases outside gene matches: 9. In DNA, the CDR3 is TGTGCCAGCATTCCAGGAGGGAGGGTCACCGGGGAGCTGTTTTTT. As protein: CASIPGGRVTGELFF.

This clonotype has only a few counts. The genes are TRBV11-3 and TRBJ2-3; 7 positions match TRBD2. The CDR3 is 16 amino acids. The V gene's germline CDR1 is SGHNT and CDR2 YENEEA. Trimming cost V 4 bases and J 6 bases; bases outside gene matches: 13. As DNA, the CDR3 is TGTGCCAGCAGCTCCCCAGGCGCGGGAGATGTGGATACGCAGTATTTT. It is translated as CASSSPGAGDVDTQYF.

The rearrangement uses TRBV7-2 and TRBJ1-2, with D perhaps TRBD1 (5 bases). The V end lost 1 base, the J end lost 7 bases, and 16 bases lay between the germline ends. The CDR3 is 15 amino acids. The germline CDR1 and CDR2 sequences are SGHTA and FQGNSA. The CDR3 here is CASSLGSSGGGGYTF. The CDR3 DNA sequence: TGTGCCAGCAGCTTAGGATCCTCCGGGGGTGGTGGCTACACCTTC.

This clonotype was seen many times. The chain employs TRBV7-9 and TRBJ2-5; a weak D match, TRBD1 (5 bases). This CDR3 spans 17 amino acids. Trimming stripped 0 bases from V and 0 bases from J, with 14 bases between. The germline V gene encodes CDR1 SEHNR and CDR2 FQNEAQ (reference sequence). CDR3 DNA: TGTGCCAGCAGCTTAGCCGGTTCAGGGCTCCACCAAGAGACCCAGTACTTC. It yields the protein CASSLAGSGLHQETQYF.

This clonotype appeared a few times. The chain couples TRBV11-2 to TRBJ2-5; D is undetermined. The ends were cut back, 10 bases at V and 1 base at J, with 10 bases in the middle. Germline V lookup: CDR1 SGHAT, CDR2 FQNNGV. The CDR3 runs to 12 residues. The CDR3 spells CATRRIQETQYF. CDR3 nucleotides: TGTGCCACCAGGCGGATCCAAGAGACCCAGTACTTC.

This clonotype appeared a few times. The gene calls are TRBV7-4 and TRBJ1-1, with unresolved D. V lost 3 bases to trimming and J lost 6 bases, with 11 bases between them. The length of the CDR3 is 13 residues. Germline CDR1 is SGHVT and CDR2 is SQSDAQ. CDR3 nucleotide sequence: TGTGCCAGCAGCTTTCTACGGAATCCTGAAGCTTTCTTT. This translates into CASSFLRNPEAFF.

Only a few counts were recorded for this clonotype. V gene TRBV7-9 combines with J gene TRBJ2-2, with no clear D. Trimming removed 3 bases at V and 5 bases at J, with 16 bases between. The CDR3 length is 16 residues. Per germline, CDR1 SEHNR and CDR2 FQNEAQ (reference sequence). In DNA, the CDR3 is TGTGCCAGCAGCTTTCTCCGGCGCCACGGGACCGGGGAGCTGTTTTTT. Translation: CASSFLRRHGTGELFF.

This clonotype occurred a few times. The chain employs TRBV19 and TRBJ2-1; D call uncertain. From germline, CDR1 is LNHDA and CDR2 SQIVND (reference sequence). V lost 4 bases to trimming and J lost 6 bases, with 13 bases between them. The CDR3 is 14 amino acids. CDR3 sequence: CASSKPMRPNEQFF. In DNA, the CDR3 is TGTGCCAGTAGTAAACCCATGAGACCCAATGAGCAGTTCTTC.

The rearrangement uses TRBV7-9 and TRBJ2-3; D gene ambiguous. CDR3 length: 12 amino acids. Germline CDR1 reads SEHNR; CDR2 reads FQNEAQ (reference sequence). Trimming took 5 bases from V and 3 from J, leaving 6 bases between them. CDR3 region: CASSRDTDTQYF. The CDR3 DNA is TGTGCCAGCAGCCGAGATACAGATACGCAGTATTTT.

This chain joins TRBV15 and TRBJ2-1, with TRBD2 matching over 12 bases. V lost 0 bases, J lost 3 bases, and 3 bases stayed unmatched. CDR1 LNHNV and CDR2 YYDKDF come from the germline V gene (reference sequence). The CDR3 consists of 17 residues. CDR3 loop: CATSRDRLAGVYNEQFF. The CDR3 bases are TGTGCCACCAGCAGAGATAGACTAGCGGGAGTCTACAATGAGCAGTTCTTC. The whole variable domain, remainder taken from reference TRBV15 and TRBJ2-1, is DAMVIQNPRYQVTQFGKPVTLSCSQTLNHNVMYWYQQKSSQAPKLLFHYYDKDFNNEADTPDNFQSRRPNTSFCFLDIRSPGLGDTAMYLCATSRDRLAGVYNEQFFGPGTRLTVL.

This clonotype was observed a handful of times. Here the CDR3 DNA reads TGTGCCAGCAGCCCGCACTCCACTGAAGCTTTCTTT. Its translation is CASSPHSTEAFF. V and J are TRBV12-3 or TRBV12-4 and TRBJ1-1; no clear D. CDR3 length: 12 amino acids. V gave up 6 bases and J gave up 4 bases, with 9 bases separating them.

The chain links TRBV7-3 to TRBJ2-3; 8 nucleotides agree with TRBD1. CDR1 SGHTA and CDR2 FQGTGA come from the germline V gene. This CDR3 is built from 15 residues. The trim removed 4 bases at V and 5 bases at J, leaving 8 bases unmatched. CDR3 nucleotides: TGTGCCAGCAGCTCCCGGACAGGGATGAGAGATACGCAGTATTTT. This translates into CASSSRTGMRDTQYF.

The CDR3 here is CASSQDGIYGYTF. The CDR3 DNA is TGCGCCAGCAGCCAAGACGGGATCTATGGCTACACCTTC. J is TRBJ1-2 and V is TRBV4-3; D unresolved. In germline, CDR1 is LGHNA, CDR2 YSLEER. The germline V and J ends were trimmed by 0 bases and 4 bases, with 6 bases remaining between them. The CDR3 is 13 amino acids.

J is TRBJ2-3 and V is TRBV7-2; D is ambiguous. The CDR3 runs to 12 residues. The V and J ends lost 4 bases and 2 bases respectively, with 4 bases between them. CDR1 is SGHTA and CDR2 is FQGNSA in the germline V gene. Here the CDR3 DNA reads TGTGCCAGCAGCTGGCCCACAGATACGCAGTATTTT. This sequence encodes CASSWPTDTQYF.

The chain combines TRBV30 with TRBJ1-1, with D possibly TRBD1 on 6 matching bases. The CDR3 spans 12 residues. The germline V gene encodes CDR1 GTSNPN and CDR2 SVGIG (reference sequence). Trimming removed 5 bases from V and 4 bases from J, with 11 bases in between. DNA of the CDR3: TGTGCCTGGGAACAGGGAGGCACTGAAGCTTTCTTT. This translates into CAWEQGGTEAFF.

The genes are TRBV7-9 and TRBJ2-1, with 8 positions matching TRBD2. Trimming took 3 bases from V and 12 from J; bases not matched to a gene: 7. The germline gives CDR1 SEHNR, CDR2 FQNEAQ (reference sequence). The CDR3 covers 13 residues. DNA for the CDR3: TGTGCCAGCAGCTTGAGGCGGGAGGCAAGGCAGTTCTTC. This encodes CASSLRREARQFF. Combining the CDR3 with reference TRBV7-9 and TRBJ2-1 gives the whole variable domain DTGVSQNPRHKITKRGQNVTFRCDPISEHNRLYWYRQTLGQGPEFLTYFQNEAQLEKSRLLSDRFSAERPKGSFSTLEIQRTEQGDSAMYLCASSLRREARQFFGPGTRLTVL.

There are many counts of this clonotype. V usage is TRBV7-2 and J usage is TRBJ1-2; 8 nucleotides agree with TRBD1. The CDR3 has 13 amino acids. Trimming took 6 bases from V and 2 from J; bases not matched to a gene: 2. The V gene's germline CDR1 is SGHTA and CDR2 FQGNSA. This CDR3 is CASSRTGNYGYTF. The CDR3 DNA sequence: TGTGCCAGCAGTCGGACAGGGAACTATGGCTACACCTTC.

This clonotype was observed a handful of times. CDR3 DNA: TGTGCCAGCAGTGAAGCTTTCAACTACGAGCAGTACTTC. Translating it yields CASSEAFNYEQYF. The chain carries TRBV6-1 and TRBJ2-7, with D uncertain. The ends were cut back, 0 bases at V and 3 bases at J, with 6 bases in the middle. The CDR3 consists of 13 residues. Germline assignment: CDR1 MNHNS and CDR2 SASEGT.

This clonotype was counted between two and nine times. The genes are TRBV12-3 or TRBV12-4 and TRBJ2-2; either TRBD1 or TRBD2 may supply D (5 bases each). V was clipped by 6 bases and J by 3 bases, with 23 bases between them. This CDR3 has 18 residues. CDR3 nucleotides: TGTGCCAGCAGAACACGGGGCGTTGGACGCGAGTACACCGGGGAGCTGTTTTTT. Translation gives CASRTRGVGREYTGELFF.

Remarks on this clonotype: A read error may account for a junction end that differs from germline. The chain has TRBV4-2 and TRBJ2-5; maybe TRBD2 (6 bases). Germline CDR1 and CDR2: LGHNA and YNFKEQ. The CDR3 is 15 residues long. This CDR3 is CASSQRPGAQETQHF. The CDR3 nucleotides are TGTGCCAGCAGCCAGAGGCCGGGAGCCCAAGAGACCCAGCACTTC.

The chain is built from TRBV7-7 and TRBJ2-1, with 8 bases identical to TRBD1. The CDR3 totals 12 residues. The germline gives CDR1 SSHAT, CDR2 FNYEAQ (reference sequence). V lost 5 bases and J lost 11; bases outside the gene matches: 5. The CDR3 loop reads CASSPTGAKQFF. The CDR3 nucleotides read TGTGCCAGCAGCCCGACAGGGGCAAAGCAGTTCTTC.

This clonotype has only a few counts. V is TRBV7-9 and J is TRBJ2-1, with TRBD2 matching over 11 bases. The CDR3 consists of 17 residues. Germline V gene data show CDR1 as SEHNR and CDR2 as FQNEAQ (reference sequence). Trimming cost V 3 bases and J 7 bases; bases outside gene matches: 11. This CDR3 is CASSFWGLAGGGNEQFF. The CDR3 nucleotides read TGTGCCAGCAGCTTTTGGGGGCTAGCGGGAGGAGGGAATGAGCAGTTCTTC.